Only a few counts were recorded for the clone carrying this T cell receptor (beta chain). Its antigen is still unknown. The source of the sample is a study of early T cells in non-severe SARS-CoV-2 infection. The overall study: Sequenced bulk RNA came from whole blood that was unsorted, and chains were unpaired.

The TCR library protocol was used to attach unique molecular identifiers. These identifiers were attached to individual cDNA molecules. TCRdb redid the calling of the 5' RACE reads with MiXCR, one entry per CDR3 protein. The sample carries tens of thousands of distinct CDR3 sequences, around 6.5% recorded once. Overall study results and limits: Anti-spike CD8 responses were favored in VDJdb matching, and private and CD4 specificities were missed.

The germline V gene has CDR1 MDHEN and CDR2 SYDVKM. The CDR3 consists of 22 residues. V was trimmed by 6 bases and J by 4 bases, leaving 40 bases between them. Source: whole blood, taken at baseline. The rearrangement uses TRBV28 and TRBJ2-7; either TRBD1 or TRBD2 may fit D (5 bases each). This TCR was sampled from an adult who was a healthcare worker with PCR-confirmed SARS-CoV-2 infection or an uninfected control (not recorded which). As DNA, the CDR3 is TGTGCCAGCAGCCTAGGTCCGGGCCGCATGGGGCATATTTCGCGGGTTGGATACGAGCAGTACTTC. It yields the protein CASSLGPGRMGHISRVGYEQYF.